Presented here are 20 T cell receptor beta chains from one specimen sequenced in a study of regulatory dendritic cells for organ transplantation. These receptors' targets are unknown. Sorted subsets were CFSE-labeled and cultured less than six days with allogeneic dendritic cells. The repertoire was sequenced with immunoSEQ multiplex PCR; TCRdb's copy has only in-frame clones and lacks some. The sample records about 10,000 clones, roughly 65% being singletons. Source material: naive CD4+ T cells from blood cultured with dendritic cells. Subset specified: CD45RA+ naive T cells. Receptors originate from a human donor in good health.

This sequence joins TRBV5-8 and TRBJ1-3; D perhaps matches TRBD1 (5 bases). V lost 0 bases and J lost 0, with 13 bases in between. In germline, CDR1 is SGHTS, CDR2 YDEGEE. CDR3 length equals 17 residues. The CDR3 bases are TGTGCCAGCAGCTTGGAGTCGGGGGTGGCCTCTGGAAACACCATATATTTT. Its protein is CASSLESGVASGNTIYF.

The V call is TRBV7-2, the J call TRBJ2-1; D is unresolved. The V end lost 4 bases, the J end lost 7 bases, and 8 bases lay between the germline ends. The CDR3 is 12 amino acids. The V gene's germline CDR1 is SGHTA and CDR2 FQGNSA. CDR3 sequence (DNA): TGTGCCAGCAGCTCTCTTAGAAATGAGCAGTTCTTC. Translation gives CASSSLRNEQFF.

V is TRBV7-2 and J is TRBJ1-5; 7 nucleotides agree with TRBD1. Per the germline V gene, CDR1 is SGHTA and CDR2 is FQGNSA. The length of the CDR3 is 14 residues. Trimming took 3 bases from V and 2 from J; bases not matched to a gene: 1. CDR3 DNA: TGTGCCAGCAGCTTTCAGGGGGGCAATCAGCCCCAGCATTTT. This sequence encodes CASSFQGGNQPQHF. The full variable domain, in which reference TRBV7-2 and TRBJ1-5 provide the parts outside the CDR3, is GAGVSQSPSNKVTEKGKDVELRCDPISGHTALYWYRQSLGQGLEFLIYFQGNSAPDKSGLPSDRFSAERTGGSVSTLTIQRTQQEDSAVYLCASSFQGGNQPQHFGDGTRLSIL.

The chain employs TRBV6-5 and TRBJ1-4; 12 bases map to TRBD1. Trimming took 4 bases from V and 9 from J; bases not matched to a gene: 6. Germline V gene lookup returns CDR1 MNHEY and CDR2 SVGAGI. The length of the CDR3 is 15 residues. The CDR3: CASSSGTGGNQKLFF. CDR3 coding DNA: TGTGCCAGCAGTTCCGGGACAGGGGGCAATCAAAAACTGTTTTTT.

V usage is TRBV5-6 and J usage is TRBJ1-6; 10 nucleotides agree with TRBD1. The germline V gene encodes CDR1 SGHDT and CDR2 YYEEEE. With 3 bases clipped from V and 9 bases from J, the junction kept 9 bases outside the gene matches. The CDR3 loop spans 16 amino acids. In nucleotides, the CDR3 is TGTGCCAGCAGCTGGGGACAGGGGAGTGGATTTTCACCCCTCCACTTT. It translates to CASSWGQGSGFSPLHF. The full variable domain, in which reference TRBV5-6 and TRBJ1-6 provide the parts outside the CDR3, is DAGVTQSPTHLIKTRGQQVTLRCSPKSGHDTVSWYQQALGQGPQFIFQYYEEEERQRGNFPDRFSGHQFPNYSSELNVNALLLGDSALYLCASSWGQGSGFSPLHFGNGTRLTVT.

A few counts support this clone. The J gene is TRBJ1-2, the V gene TRBV5-4, with 7 bases fitting TRBD1. The V gene's germline CDR1 is SGHNT and CDR2 YYREEE (reference sequence). CDR3 length: 15 amino acids. After removal of 0 bases from V and 2 bases from J, the junction contained 4 bases not matched to a gene. As DNA, the CDR3 is TGTGCCAGCAGCTTGGGTGGGGACAGAAACTATGGCTACACCTTC. The encoded protein is CASSLGGDRNYGYTF.

The rearrangement joins TRBV6-1 to TRBJ2-1; perhaps TRBD1 as D (6 bases). Germline CDR1 is MNHNS and CDR2 is SASEGT. This CDR3 contains 11 residues. Trimming took 6 bases from V and 6 from J, leaving 6 bases between them. The CDR3 region is CASSRGNEQFF. Written as DNA, the CDR3 is TGTGCCAGCAGCAGGGGCAATGAGCAGTTCTTC.

This sequence joins TRBV2 and TRBJ1-5; 8 bases map to TRBD1. J lost 6 bases, V lost 3 bases, and 7 bases had no gene match. This CDR3 spans 15 amino acids. Germline-derived CDR1 and CDR2 are SNHLY and FYNNEI. This chain's CDR3 is CASSDRTGSSQPQHF. CDR3 bases: TGTGCCAGCAGTGATCGGACAGGGTCCAGTCAGCCCCAGCATTTT. The full variable domain, in which reference TRBV2 and TRBJ1-5 provide the parts outside the CDR3, is EPEVTQTPSHQVTQMGQEVILRCVPISNHLYFYWYRQILGQKVEFLVSFYNNEISEKSEIFDDQFSVERPDGSNFTLKIRSTKLEDSAMYFCASSDRTGSSQPQHFGDGTRLSIL.

This clone was recorded once. J is TRBJ2-2 and V is TRBV19, with D perhaps TRBD1 (6 bases). The length of the CDR3 is 13 residues. V lost 4 bases, J lost 5 bases, and 8 bases lay in between. CDR1 is LNHDA and CDR2 is SQIVND in the germline V gene (reference sequence). The CDR3 spells CASSNRETGELFF. DNA of the CDR3: TGTGCCAGTAGTAACAGGGAAACCGGGGAGCTGTTTTTT.

This clone was seen only a few times. The chain has TRBV9 and TRBJ2-2, with D possibly being TRBD2 (6 bases). This CDR3 contains 17 residues. Germline values: CDR1 SGDLS, CDR2 YYNGEE. Trimming pared 6 bases from V and 2 bases from J, leaving 20 bases between. CDR3 DNA sequence: TGTGCCAGCACCTTACACCCGGCGGGGCTAAACACCGGGGAGCTGTTTTTT. Translation gives CASTLHPAGLNTGELFF.

J is TRBJ2-5 and V is TRBV9, with 8 bases identical to TRBD2. The germline gives CDR1 SGDLS, CDR2 YYNGEE. V gave up 4 bases and J gave up 1 base; unmatched junction bases: 12. The CDR3 sequence is 17 residues long. CDR3 in amino acids: CASSRTGGSGVQETQYF. The CDR3, as DNA: TGTGCCAGCAGCCGTACGGGGGGTAGCGGGGTCCAAGAGACCCAGTACTTC.

The V and J genes are TRBV2 and TRBJ2-3; 8 positions agree with TRBD1. The CDR3 consists of 15 residues. The trim removed 6 bases at V and 1 base at J, leaving 6 bases unmatched. CDR1 is SNHLY, CDR2 FYNNEI, per germline. In DNA form, the CDR3 reads TGTGCCAGCAGACTGACAGGGGTAGGCACAGATACGCAGTATTTT. Translated: CASRLTGVGTDTQYF.

For this clone: At one of its ends the junction is not consistent with the germline gene, which may arise from a read error. This sequence joins TRBV7-7 and TRBJ2-3; possible D gene TRBD1, 5 bases. The CDR3 has 15 residues. Germline V CDR1 and CDR2: SSHAT, FNYEAQ (reference sequence). The CDR3 coding sequence is TGTGCTAGCAGCTTACAAGGGGCCCTCACAGATACGCAGTATTTT. Translating it yields CASSLQGALTDTQYF.

The V and J genes are TRBV7-4 and TRBJ2-1; TRBD2 matches at 8 bases. This CDR3 is 17 amino acids long. The V and J ends lost 5 bases and 4 bases, in that order; junction bases with no gene match: 13. Germline lookup yields CDR1 SGHVT and CDR2 SQSDAQ. DNA for the CDR3: TGTGCCAGCAGCCCCGGAGCTAGCGGGCCCTATTACAATGAGCAGTTCTTC. The encoded protein is CASSPGASGPYYNEQFF.

V usage is TRBV5-1 and J usage is TRBJ1-2; TRBD1 aligns across 7 bases. V shed 0 bases, J shed 6 bases, and the junction held 8 bases outside the gene matches. Germline V gene data show CDR1 as SGHRS and CDR2 as YFSETQ. The CDR3 extends over 15 amino acids. DNA of the CDR3: TGCGCCAGCAGCTTGGGGCCAGGGGGGAATAATGGCTACACCTTC. This codes for CASSLGPGGNNGYTF.

This clone occurred once. The chain recombines TRBV5-1 with TRBJ2-3, with 8 bases lining up with TRBD2. The CDR3 covers 15 residues. Germline CDR1 is SGHRS and CDR2 is YFSETQ. Trimming took 7 bases from V and 5 from J; bases not matched to a gene: 12. CDR3 residues: CASSQGSGAGDTQYF. The CDR3 bases are TGCGCCAGCTCCCAGGGTAGCGGGGCCGGAGATACGCAGTATTTT.

The chain employs TRBV7-2 and TRBJ1-1, with 7 bases fitting TRBD1. Unmatched junction bases numbered 6, after V lost 5 bases and J lost 0 bases. The CDR3 is 15 residues long. Germline-derived CDR1 and CDR2 are SGHTA and FQGNSA. The CDR3 DNA reads TGTGCCAGCAGCCGACAGGGAACCGTGAACACTGAAGCTTTCTTT. Its translation: CASSRQGTVNTEAFF.

This clone was recorded only once. V is TRBV4-1 and J is TRBJ2-3, with a weak D call TRBD1 (7 bases). The V end lost 8 bases, the J end lost 5 bases, and 17 bases lay between the germline ends. Per germline, CDR1 MGHRA and CDR2 YSYEKL. This CDR3 is built from 14 residues. The CDR3 DNA reads TGCGCCAGCGCTAAGACAGGGACTGGAGATACGCAGTATTTT. As protein: CASAKTGTGDTQYF.

V gene TRBV7-6 combines with J gene TRBJ1-6; D is uncertain. The CDR3 loop spans 15 amino acids. Between the trimmed V and J ends, which lost 1 base and 6 bases, there was a span of 10 bases. Per germline, CDR1 SGHVS and CDR2 FNYEAQ. For the CDR3, the DNA is TGTGCCAGCAGCTTAGGGGCTTCCATTAATTCACCCCTCCACTTT. Its protein product is CASSLGASINSPLHF.

The rearrangement uses TRBV5-5 and TRBJ2-7, with D possibly being TRBD1 (6 bases). Trimming cost V 4 bases and J 3 bases, with 8 bases left between them. CDR1 and CDR2 from the germline V gene are SGHKS and YYEKEE (reference sequence). The CDR3 extends over 12 amino acids. CDR3 nucleotide sequence: TGTGCCAGCAGCCAACAGGGCTACGAGCAGTACTTC. Its translation is CASSQQGYEQYF.